Listed here are 20 T cell receptor beta chains from one sample, sequenced in a study of shared T cell receptors in the human thymus. Profiled with immunoSEQ multiplex PCR; TCRdb holds only in-frame clones, not every one. This table holds about 660,000 clones, approximately 88% found once. The sample also formed part of further work on human thymus T cells.

Sequencing used thymocytes. Every receptor here comes from a boy less than two years old with a congenital heart defect.

The chain has TRBV11-3 and TRBJ2-2, with D maybe TRBD1 (6 bases). The germline V and J ends were trimmed by 5 bases and 7 bases, with 14 bases remaining between them. CDR3 length: 14 residues. Germline CDR1 and CDR2: SGHNT and YENEEA. The chain's CDR3 is CASSHWTVNGELFF. CDR3 nucleotides: TGTGCCAGCAGCCACTGGACAGTTAACGGGGAGCTGTTTTTT. Based on the CDR3 plus reference TRBV11-3 and TRBJ2-2, the full variable domain is EAGVVQSPRYKIIEKKQPVAFWCNPISGHNTLYWYLQNLGQGPELLIRYENEEAVDDSQLPKDRFSAERLKGVDSTLKIQPAELGDSAVYLCASSHWTVNGELFFGEGSRLTVL.

The chain combines TRBV7-2 with TRBJ2-7, with TRBD2 as a possible D gene (5 bases). CDR3 length: 13 amino acids. Germline V gene lookup returns CDR1 SGHTA and CDR2 FQGNSA. The V end lost 4 bases, the J end lost 7 bases, and 14 bases lay between the germline ends. DNA for the CDR3: TGTGCCAGCAGCTCGCGAATCACGGGGGAGCAGTACTTC. Protein product: CASSSRITGEQYF.

The CDR3 DNA reads TGTGCCAGTAGTCAGACCGGGGTACGTACCTACGAGCAGTACTTC. Its protein is CASSQTGVRTYEQYF. The V call is TRBV19, the J call TRBJ2-7; a possible D gene is TRBD2 (5 bases). CDR1 and CDR2 from the germline V gene are LNHDA and SQIVND (reference sequence). The CDR3 totals 15 residues. Trimming pared 5 bases from V and 2 bases from J, leaving 16 bases between.

The chain combines TRBV6-5 with TRBJ1-5, with TRBD1 matching over 7 bases. V shed 6 bases, J shed 3 bases, and the junction held 8 bases outside the gene matches. CDR1 is MNHEY and CDR2 is SVGAGI in the germline V gene. The CDR3 covers 15 residues. The CDR3 is CASSFRQGLNQPQHF. In DNA, the CDR3 is TGTGCCAGCAGCTTCCGACAGGGACTCAATCAGCCCCAGCATTTT.

The chain carries TRBV30 and TRBJ2-7; the D gene is possibly TRBD1 (6 bases). CDR3 length: 14 residues. Trimming took off 2 bases at V and 3 bases at J, with 14 bases between the two ends. Per germline, CDR1 GTSNPN and CDR2 SVGIG (reference sequence). CDR3 residues: CAWSPRRGGYEQYF. The CDR3 DNA is TGTGCCTGGAGTCCTCGCAGGGGTGGCTACGAGCAGTACTTC.

This rearrangement joins TRBV7-9 to TRBJ1-1, with TRBD1 matching 9 bases. J gave up 4 bases and V 1 base, and 10 bases lay outside the gene matches. The CDR3 contains 17 residues. Germline lookup yields CDR1 SEHNR and CDR2 FQNEAQ (reference sequence). CDR3 DNA sequence: TGTGCCAGCAGCTTAGAGGGCCGACAGGGGGGGAGCACTGAAGCTTTCTTT. Its translation is CASSLEGRQGGSTEAFF. The full variable domain, its missing parts supplied by reference TRBV7-9 and TRBJ1-1, is DTGVSQNPRHKITKRGQNVTFRCDPISEHNRLYWYRQTLGQGPEFLTYFQNEAQLEKSRLLSDRFSAERPKGSFSTLEIQRTEQGDSAMYLCASSLEGRQGGSTEAFFGQGTRLTVV.

This chain uses TRBV28 with TRBJ2-7, with 7 positions matching TRBD2. Germline CDR1 is MDHEN and CDR2 is SYDVKM. Trimming took 6 bases from V and 0 from J; bases not matched to a gene: 8. This CDR3 has 15 amino acids. CDR3 DNA sequence: TGTGCCAGCAGCCCCCGGGGCGGGGGCTCCTACGAGCAGTACTTC. Amino acid sequence: CASSPRGGGSYEQYF.

The CDR3 DNA is TGTGCCAGTAGTTCACTCCCGACAGGTAAAGGTCATGGCTACACCTTC. Protein sequence: CASSSLPTGKGHGYTF. The V and J genes are TRBV19 and TRBJ1-2; D is possibly TRBD1 (6 bases). This CDR3 contains 16 residues. Per germline, CDR1 LNHDA and CDR2 SQIVND (reference sequence). Trimming pared 5 bases from V and 6 bases from J, leaving 22 bases between.

V is TRBV28 and J is TRBJ2-2; 9 bases align to TRBD2. Germline loops: CDR1 MDHEN, CDR2 SYDVKM. The CDR3 length is 18 residues. Trimming cost V 4 bases and J 4 bases; bases outside gene matches: 13. The CDR3 nucleotides are TGTGCCAGCAGTTCCTTCGGGGCGCGGGAGGGGGGCACCGGGGAGCTGTTTTTT. It specifies CASSSFGAREGGTGELFF.

The rearrangement links TRBV30 to TRBJ2-5; possibly TRBD2 for D (5 bases). Per the germline V gene, CDR1 is GTSNPN and CDR2 is SVGIG (reference sequence). V was trimmed by 3 bases and J by 1 base, leaving 9 bases between them. This CDR3 region has 13 residues. The CDR3, as DNA: TGTGCCTGGAGCGCTCGGGGCCAAGAGACCCAGTACTTC. Protein product: CAWSARGQETQYF.

The rearrangement uses TRBV6-1 and TRBJ1-5, with a tentative D call TRBD1 (5 bases). The V end was cut by 5 bases, the J end by 0 bases, with 11 bases between. CDR1 is MNHNS and CDR2 is SASEGT in the germline V gene. The CDR3 contains 15 residues. The CDR3 region is CASSSRQYSNQPQHF. The CDR3 DNA reads as TGTGCCAGCAGTTCCCGACAGTATAGCAATCAGCCCCAGCATTTT.

The chain is built from TRBV9 and TRBJ2-1; maybe TRBD2 (6 bases). Germline values: CDR1 SGDLS, CDR2 YYNGEE. Trimming cost V 0 bases and J 3 bases, with 7 bases left between them. This CDR3 is built from 14 residues. The CDR3 protein is CASSVGLVYNEQFF. In DNA form, the CDR3 reads TGTGCCAGCAGCGTAGGACTAGTCTACAATGAGCAGTTCTTC. Full variable domain (remainder filled in from reference TRBV9 and TRBJ2-1): DSGVTQTPKHLITATGQRVTLRCSPRSGDLSVYWYQQSLDQGLQFLIQYYNGEERAKGNILERFSAQQFPDLHSELNLSSLELGDSALYFCASSVGLVYNEQFFGPGTRLTVL.

The chain has TRBV7-8 and TRBJ2-5; D may be TRBD2 (6 bases). V lost 4 bases, J lost 3 bases, and 18 bases lay in between. In germline, CDR1 is SGHVS, CDR2 FQNEAQ. The CDR3 runs to 16 residues. The CDR3 is CASSCSAGRIKETQYF. The CDR3 DNA follows: TGTGCCAGCAGCTGTTCCGCGGGACGGATAAAAGAGACCCAGTACTTC.

V and J are TRBV7-9 and TRBJ1-4; D remains unclear. The CDR3 has 14 residues. Germline V gives CDR1 SEHNR, CDR2 FQNEAQ (reference sequence). The ends were cut back, 6 bases at V and 8 bases at J, with 16 bases in the middle. DNA for the CDR3: TGTGCCAGCAGTCATGGAGGTGGAAAGGAAAAACTGTTTTTT. Residues: CASSHGGGKEKLFF.

The genes are TRBV4-3 and TRBJ2-5; 7 bases are a match to TRBD2. The ends lost 4 bases at V and 3 bases at J; junction bases unmatched: 11. The germline CDR1 and CDR2 sequences are LGHNA and YSLEER. CDR3 size: 16 residues. CDR3 bases: TGCGCCAGCAGCCCAGGAAGGACTAGGACAAAAGAGACCCAGTACTTC. This gives the protein CASSPGRTRTKETQYF.

This sequence joins TRBV5-1 and TRBJ2-1, with D tentatively TRBD1 (6 bases). There are 15 residues in the CDR3. The V gene's germline CDR1 is SGHRS and CDR2 YFSETQ. V lost 1 base and J 4 bases, leaving 12 bases between the germline ends. For the CDR3, the DNA is TGCGCCAGCAGCTTGAGGACAGTTCCGTACAATGAGCAGTTCTTC. It codes for CASSLRTVPYNEQFF.

The CDR3: CASSGRDRGIDGYTF. Here the CDR3 DNA reads TGTGCCAGCAGTGGTCGGGACAGGGGTATTGATGGCTACACCTTC. The chain couples TRBV6-5 to TRBJ1-2, with 10 bases aligning to TRBD1. This CDR3 spans 15 amino acids. Looked up from germline, CDR1 is MNHEY and CDR2 is SVGAGI. The ends lost 5 bases at V and 6 bases at J; junction bases unmatched: 9.

The chain has TRBV5-1 and TRBJ1-2; a weak D match, TRBD1 (6 bases). Trimming pared 0 bases from V and 2 bases from J, leaving 8 bases between. CDR3 length equals 14 residues. Germline CDR1 is SGHRS and CDR2 is YFSETQ. CDR3 amino acids: CASSLADRNYGYTF. The CDR3, as DNA: TGCGCCAGCAGCTTGGCAGACAGGAACTATGGCTACACCTTC.

The chain carries TRBV4-3 and TRBJ2-5, with 7 bases identical to TRBD2. CDR3 length: 20 amino acids. V dropped 1 base and J dropped 5; count of bases not matched to a gene: 22. Germline lookup yields CDR1 LGHNA and CDR2 YSLEER. As DNA, the CDR3 is TGCGCCAGCAGCCAAGTTACCCAGGGAGCCGCTAGCGGTAAAAGGGAGACCCAGTACTTC. This translates into CASSQVTQGAASGKRETQYF.

The chain has TRBV6-5 and TRBJ1-2; perhaps TRBD1 as D (5 bases). V lost 8 bases and J 8 bases, leaving 9 bases between the germline ends. Per the germline V gene, CDR1 is MNHEY and CDR2 is SVGAGI. This CDR3 contains 10 residues. The CDR3 loop is CASWRGGYTF. In DNA form, the CDR3 reads TGTGCCAGCTGGCGGGGGGGCTACACCTTC.